Shown below are 18 T cell receptor beta chains from a single sample sequenced in a study of blood T cell repertoires in COVID-19. TCRdb keeps only in-frame clones here, not all; method: immunoSEQ multiplex PCR. The sample lists tens of thousands of clones; just over 85% were seen once. Input material: peripheral blood. All receptors derive from a human donor in a cohort sampled during active COVID-19.

The chain couples TRBV19 to TRBJ2-1; 11 bases map to TRBD2. The V gene's germline CDR1 is LNHDA and CDR2 SQIVND (reference sequence). This CDR3 has 16 amino acids. V lost 4 bases and J lost 8; bases outside the gene matches: 10. This CDR3 reads CASSTGRLAGNHEQFF. The CDR3 bases are TGTGCCAGTAGTACAGGGAGACTAGCGGGGAATCATGAGCAGTTCTTC.

The chain employs TRBV7-2 and TRBJ2-7; 8 bases are shared with TRBD2. Germline assignment: CDR1 SGHTA and CDR2 FQGNSA. This CDR3 is 14 amino acids long. V lost 3 bases to trimming and J lost 6 bases; unmatched junction nucleotides: 7. CDR3 in DNA: TGTGCCAGCAGCTTCCAGCGGACTAGCCCCGAGCAGTACTTC. It codes for CASSFQRTSPEQYF.

This chain uses TRBV4-1 with TRBJ1-1; TRBD1 might be the D (5 bases). This CDR3 is built from 16 residues. CDR1 is MGHRA and CDR2 is YSYEKL in the germline V gene. V was cut by 0 bases and J by 7 bases, with 18 bases left in between. CDR3 protein: CASSQDVAAGRDEAFF. The CDR3, as DNA: TGCGCCAGCAGCCAAGATGTCGCGGCAGGGAGGGATGAAGCTTTCTTT.

This sequence joins TRBV5-1 and TRBJ2-3; 8 bases agree with TRBD1. This CDR3 spans 14 amino acids. J lost 3 bases, V lost 9 bases, and 9 bases had no gene match. Germline loops: CDR1 SGHRS, CDR2 YFSETQ. CDR3 nucleotides: TGCGCCACCACGCAGGGGGCCAGGACAGATACGCAGTATTTT. Translating gives CATTQGARTDTQYF.

V is TRBV3-1 (or the pseudogene TRBV3-2) and J is TRBJ2-7; D uncertain. Germline V gene sequence: CDR1 LGHDT, CDR2 YNNKEL (reference sequence). Trimming removed 0 bases from V and 2 bases from J, with 8 bases in between. The CDR3 is made up of 14 amino acids. CDR3: CASSQDTVAYEQYF. CDR3 DNA sequence: TGTGCCAGCAGCCAAGATACAGTCGCCTACGAGCAGTACTTC.

This clone is categorized as large. The DNA of the CDR3 is TGCGCCAGTAGAACAGGGGCCTATAATTCACCCCTCCACTTT. Translation gives CASRTGAYNSPLHF. The rearrangement links TRBV4-1 to TRBJ1-6; 7 bases map to TRBD1. CDR1 is MGHRA and CDR2 is YSYEKL in the germline V gene. With V trimmed by 9 bases and J by 2 bases, 4 bases remained unmatched. The CDR3 has 14 residues.

The chain recombines TRBV6-1 with TRBJ2-5; 10 bases are a match to TRBD1. Germline lookup yields CDR1 MNHNS and CDR2 SASEGT. The CDR3 sequence is 15 residues long. The V segment lost 2 bases and the J segment 5 bases; nucleotides outside the gene matches: 5. Here the CDR3 reads CASSELRQGAETQYF. The CDR3 bases are TGTGCCAGCAGTGAACTCAGACAGGGGGCGGAGACCCAGTACTTC.

V is TRBV29-1 and J is TRBJ2-2, with TRBD1 identical over 11 bases. V shed 6 bases and J 4 bases; nucleotides not matched to a gene: 4. Germline CDR1 and CDR2: SQVTM and ANQGSEA. The CDR3 extends over 14 amino acids. CDR3 sequence reads: CSVDRGLSTGELFF. DNA for the CDR3: TGCAGCGTGGACAGGGGGCTGAGCACCGGGGAGCTGTTTTTT.

This clone appeared a few times. This chain joins TRBV30 and TRBJ1-5, with D possibly being TRBD1 (5 bases). This CDR3 contains 13 residues. Germline CDR1 GTSNPN, CDR2 SVGIG (reference sequence). Trimming cost V 1 base and J 8 bases, with 12 bases left between them. The CDR3 protein is CAWSAGLAEPQHF. The CDR3 DNA sequence: TGTGCCTGGAGTGCGGGACTTGCCGAGCCCCAGCATTTT.

The V gene is TRBV6-5, the J gene TRBJ2-1; 8 bases line up with TRBD2. Trimming cost V 5 bases and J 7 bases; bases outside gene matches: 4. The germline V gene encodes CDR1 MNHEY and CDR2 SVGAGI. The CDR3 loop spans 13 amino acids. The CDR3 loop reads CASSRSGKNEQFF. The CDR3, as DNA: TGTGCCAGCAGTCGTAGCGGGAAGAATGAGCAGTTCTTC.

This clone was detected only once. The CDR3 DNA reads TGTGCCAGCAGCCCCAGGGAAAGGAACACTGAAGCTTTCTTT. As protein: CASSPRERNTEAFF. This sequence joins TRBV11-1 and TRBJ1-1, with D perhaps TRBD1 (5 bases). From germline, CDR1 is SGHAT and CDR2 FQDESV (reference sequence). The CDR3 runs 14 residues. Trimming cost V 5 bases and J 1 base, with 11 bases left between them.

The chain recombines TRBV7-2 with TRBJ2-2, with a possible D match to TRBD1 (5 bases). Trimming took 3 bases from V and 2 from J, leaving 10 bases between them. CDR3 length equals 15 residues. Germline V gives CDR1 SGHTA, CDR2 FQGNSA. Written as DNA, the CDR3 is TGTGCCAGCAGCTTTTCAGGGATCAACACCGGGGAGCTGTTTTTT. Translated: CASSFSGINTGELFF. The variable domain in full, completed from reference TRBV7-2 and TRBJ2-2, reads GAGVSQSPSNKVTEKGKDVELRCDPISGHTALYWYRQSLGQGLEFLIYFQGNSAPDKSGLPSDRFSAERTGGSVSTLTIQRTQQEDSAVYLCASSFSGINTGELFFGEGSRLTVL.

The CDR3 nucleotides are TGTGCCACGGGACAGGGGAACTACGAGCAGTACTTC. Translated: CATGQGNYEQYF. This chain joins TRBV6-5 and TRBJ2-7; 10 nucleotides align to TRBD1. The CDR3 has 12 residues. V shed 10 bases, J shed 3 bases, and the junction held 3 bases outside the gene matches. Germline loops: CDR1 MNHEY, CDR2 SVGAGI.

In its sample, this clone was seen a few times. The rearrangement uses TRBV5-1 and TRBJ1-1; 8 positions agree with TRBD1. Germline trimming cut 7 bases from V and 2 bases from J; bases unmatched to any gene: 7. This CDR3 is built from 14 residues. Germline-derived CDR1 and CDR2 are SGHRS and YFSETQ. The CDR3 protein is CASPTGGVNTEAFF. CDR3 nucleotide sequence: TGCGCCAGCCCAACAGGGGGTGTTAACACTGAAGCTTTCTTT.

The chain couples TRBV29-1 to TRBJ1-2; 12 bases agree with TRBD1. The CDR3 totals 14 residues. V shed 5 bases and J 5 bases; nucleotides not matched to a gene: 6. Germline CDR1 reads SQVTM; CDR2 reads ANQGSEA. The CDR3 nucleotides are TGCAGCGTTTCGGGGGACAGGGGGCTGTATGGCTACACCTTC. This gives the protein CSVSGDRGLYGYTF.

The chain is built from TRBV19 and TRBJ2-5; maybe TRBD2 (7 bases). The germline V and J ends were trimmed by 6 bases and 5 bases, with 13 bases remaining between them. CDR1 LNHDA and CDR2 SQIVND come from the germline V gene (reference sequence). This CDR3 has 13 amino acids. In nucleotides, the CDR3 is TGTGCCAGTAGACGGGGGGCGCGGGAGACCCAGTACTTC. It yields the protein CASRRGARETQYF.

The rearrangement joins TRBV6-6 to TRBJ1-3; 9 bases are a match to TRBD1. V shed 5 bases and J 0 bases; nucleotides not matched to a gene: 5. Germline CDR1 and CDR2: MNHNY and SVGAGI (reference sequence). This CDR3 has 16 amino acids. The CDR3 sequence: CASSRTTGGSGNTIYF. The CDR3 DNA reads TGTGCCAGCAGTCGGACGACAGGGGGCTCTGGAAACACCATATATTTT.

The CDR3 loop is CASSTSDRANTGELFF. Written as DNA, the CDR3 is TGTGCCAGCAGCACATCGGACAGGGCGAACACCGGGGAGCTGTTTTTT. The V and J genes are TRBV14 and TRBJ2-2, with TRBD1 matching 8 bases. Losses at the gene ends were 5 bases for V and 0 bases for J; bases not matched to a gene: 5. Germline CDR1 and CDR2: SGHDN and FVKESK. This CDR3 spans 16 amino acids.